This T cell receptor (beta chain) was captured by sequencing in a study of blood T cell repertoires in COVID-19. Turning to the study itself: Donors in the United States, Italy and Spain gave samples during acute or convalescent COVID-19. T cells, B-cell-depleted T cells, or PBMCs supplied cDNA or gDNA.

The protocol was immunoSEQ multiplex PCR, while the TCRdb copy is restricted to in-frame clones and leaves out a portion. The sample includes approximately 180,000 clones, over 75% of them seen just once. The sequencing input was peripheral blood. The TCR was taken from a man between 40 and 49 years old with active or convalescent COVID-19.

The CDR3: CASSLLGGRETQYF. For the CDR3, the DNA is TGTGCCAGCAGCTTACTTGGGGGCCGGGAGACCCAGTACTTC. This sequence joins TRBV5-5 and TRBJ2-5; a weak D match, TRBD1 (6 bases). Per the germline V gene, CDR1 is SGHKS and CDR2 is YYEKEE (reference sequence). The V end lost 2 bases, the J end lost 5 bases, and 13 bases lay between the germline ends. This CDR3 contains 14 residues.